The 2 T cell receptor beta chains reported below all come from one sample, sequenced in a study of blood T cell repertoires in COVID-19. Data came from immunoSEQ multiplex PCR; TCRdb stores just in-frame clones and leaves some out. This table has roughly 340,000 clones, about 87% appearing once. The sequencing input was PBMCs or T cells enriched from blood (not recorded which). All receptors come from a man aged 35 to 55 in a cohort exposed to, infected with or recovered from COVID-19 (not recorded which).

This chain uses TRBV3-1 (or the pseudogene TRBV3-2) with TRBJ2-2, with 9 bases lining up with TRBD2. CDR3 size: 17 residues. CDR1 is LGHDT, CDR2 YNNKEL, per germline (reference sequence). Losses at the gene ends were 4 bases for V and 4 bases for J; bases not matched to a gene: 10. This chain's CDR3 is CASSRGLATGSTGELFF. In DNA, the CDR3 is TGTGCCAGCAGCCGTGGACTAGCGACCGGTTCCACCGGGGAGCTGTTTTTT.

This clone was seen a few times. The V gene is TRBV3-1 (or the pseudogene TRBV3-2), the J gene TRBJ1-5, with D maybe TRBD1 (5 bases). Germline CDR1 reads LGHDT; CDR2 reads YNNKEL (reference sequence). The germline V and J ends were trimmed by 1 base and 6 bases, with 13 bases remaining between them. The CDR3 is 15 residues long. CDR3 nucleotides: TGTGCCAGCAGCCAAGGCGGGGCAGGGATTCAGCCCCAGCATTTT. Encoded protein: CASSQGGAGIQPQHF.